What follows are 3 T cell receptor beta chains derived from one specimen sequenced in a study of blood T cell repertoires in COVID-19. TCRdb's table, derived via immunoSEQ multiplex PCR, lists solely in-frame clones and lacks some. The data contain about 460,000 clones, 88% of them seen just once; the ten biggest clones take up roughly 8.5%. The sample taken for sequencing was PBMCs or T cells enriched from blood (not recorded which). Every receptor here comes from a woman aged 60-75 years who had recovered from COVID-19.

This clone was observed a single time. The chain joins TRBV19 to TRBJ2-3, with 9 nucleotides matching TRBD1. The CDR3 is made up of 14 amino acids. J lost 6 bases, V lost 6 bases, and 7 bases had no gene match. Germline-derived CDR1 and CDR2 are LNHDA and SQIVND (reference sequence). The CDR3 DNA follows: TGTGCCAGTAGCACTGGGGGGACAGGGGATACGCAGTATTTT. Its translation is CASSTGGTGDTQYF.

The chain uses TRBV27 and TRBJ1-2; 8 nucleotides align to TRBD1. The V gene end was trimmed by 5 bases and the J gene end by 0 bases; junction bases not matched to a gene: 5. The CDR3 covers 15 residues. CDR1 MNHEY and CDR2 SMNVEV come from the germline V gene (reference sequence). CDR3: CASSKGQAPNYGYTF. CDR3 DNA: TGTGCCAGCAGTAAGGGACAGGCCCCTAACTATGGCTACACCTTC.

This chain connects TRBV27 to TRBJ1-4; 8 nucleotides line up with TRBD1. This CDR3 is 14 amino acids long. Trimming at V came to 4 bases and at J to 7 bases, leaving 5 bases not matched to a gene. The germline CDR1 and CDR2 sequences are MNHEY and SMNVEV (reference sequence). The CDR3 DNA is TGTGCCAGCAGTTCCGGACAGGGATCTGAAAAACTGTTTTTT. This translates into CASSSGQGSEKLFF. Drawing the rest from reference TRBV27 and TRBJ1-4, the complete variable domain is EAQVTQNPRYLITVTGKKLTVTCSQNMNHEYMSWYRQDPGLGLRQIYYSMNVEVTDKGDVPEGYKVSRKEKRNFPLILESPSPNQTSLYFCASSSGQGSEKLFFGSGTQLSVL.